These 23 T cell receptor beta chains came from one sample sequenced in a study of T cells in Graves' hyperthyroidism and ophthalmopathy. Regions amplified from RNA transcripts were the TCR beta CDR3 regions. A set of HTBI primers served as the primers for a first-round RT-PCR of the TCR CDR3. TCRdb recomputed calls from the multiplex PCR reads with MiXCR, one row per CDR3 protein. Among roughly 500,000 distinct CDR3 sequences, 20% to 25% were seen once, and the ten largest hold approximately 54%. The specimen sequenced was blood. The receptors were gathered from a woman aged 65 to 85 with Graves' ophthalmopathy.

There are many counts of this clonotype. This chain links TRBV2 with TRBJ1-4, with D possibly TRBD1 on 6 matching bases. This CDR3 contains 15 residues. Per germline, CDR1 SNHLY and CDR2 FYNNEI. V was cut by 5 bases and J by 4 bases, with 14 bases left in between. The CDR3 DNA reads as TGTGCCAGCAGTATCGGACAGACTCTTAATGAAAAACTGTTTTTT. It translates to CASSIGQTLNEKLFF.

In this sample, this clonotype turned up a few times. The rearrangement links TRBV4-2 to TRBJ2-7; no clear D. V was pared by 0 bases and J by 1 base, with 10 bases between. Looked up from germline, CDR1 is LGHNA and CDR2 is YNFKEQ. The CDR3 extends over 15 amino acids. Written as DNA, the CDR3 is TGTGCCAGCAGCCAAGAGGTCGCTCAGTCCTACGAGCAGTACTTC. This sequence encodes CASSQEVAQSYEQYF.

CDR3 in amino acids: CASADQPYEQYF. CDR3 DNA: TGCGCCAGCGCGGACCAGCCCTACGAGCAGTACTTC. This chain connects TRBV5-1 to TRBJ2-7; no reliable D call. CDR1 is SGHRS, CDR2 YFSETQ, per germline. The CDR3 is 12 amino acids. Deletions cut 7 bases from V and 2 bases from J, with 10 bases between.

The rearrangement links TRBV6-2 or TRBV6-3 to TRBJ2-1, with 11 nucleotides matching TRBD2. Germline V gene lookup returns CDR1 MNHEY and CDR2 SVGEGT. The CDR3 has 16 residues. Losses at the gene ends were 4 bases for V and 5 bases for J; bases not matched to a gene: 7. CDR3 bases: TGTGCCAGCAGTTCCCCGGGACTAGCGGTCCACAATGAGCAGTTCTTC. Translated, it gives CASSSPGLAVHNEQFF.

This clonotype was counted many times. The V call is TRBV6-1, the J call TRBJ2-1; 7 positions agree with TRBD2. The CDR3 runs 13 residues. Looked up from germline, CDR1 is MNHNS and CDR2 is SASEGT. The V gene end was trimmed by 6 bases and the J gene end by 4 bases; junction bases not matched to a gene: 3. Here the CDR3 DNA reads TGTGCCAGCAGGGGGACTAATTACAATGAGCAGTTCTTC. This sequence encodes CASRGTNYNEQFF.

The table lists this clonotype with a few counts. The CDR3 here is CASKGLEGTDTQYF. DNA of the CDR3: TGTGCCAGCAAGGGACTAGAGGGCACAGATACGCAGTATTTT. This chain links TRBV6-1 with TRBJ2-3, with 8 positions matching TRBD2. V shed 7 bases, J shed 1 base, and the junction held 4 bases outside the gene matches. CDR1 and CDR2 from the germline V gene are MNHNS and SASEGT. The CDR3 loop spans 14 amino acids.

This clonotype appeared a few times. The chain is built from TRBV11-2 and TRBJ2-3, with 10 positions matching TRBD2. The CDR3 consists of 18 residues. Germline V gene lookup returns CDR1 SGHAT and CDR2 FQNNGV. Unmatched junction bases numbered 11, after V lost 1 base and J lost 4 bases. CDR3 amino acids: CASSLVGRVAGGADTQYF. The CDR3 DNA reads as TGTGCCAGCAGCTTAGTTGGTAGGGTAGCGGGAGGCGCAGATACGCAGTATTTT.

As to this clonotype: Likely a read error: the CDR3 ends without its conserved phenylalanine or tryptophan. The chain is built from TRBV24-1 and TRBJ1-1, with D uncertain. The CDR3 extends over 12 amino acids. Germline V CDR1 and CDR2: KGHDR, SFDVKD. Trimming took 8 bases from V and 1 from J, leaving 7 bases between them. CDR3 protein: CATISGNTEAFL. Here the CDR3 DNA reads TGTGCCACCATCTCCGGGAACACTGAAGCTTTCCTT.

The table lists this clonotype with a few counts. The chain uses TRBV6-5 and TRBJ2-1; 10 nucleotides align to TRBD1. V shed 0 bases, J shed 6 bases, and the junction held 5 bases outside the gene matches. The V gene's germline CDR1 is MNHEY and CDR2 SVGAGI. The CDR3 consists of 16 residues. CDR3 sequence: CASSYSGQGVGNEQFF. The CDR3 DNA is TGTGCCAGCAGTTACTCCGGACAGGGGGTGGGCAATGAGCAGTTCTTC.

The CDR3 loop reads CASSSLPHRENTGELFF. The CDR3 coding sequence is TGTGCCAGCAGCTCCCTACCCCACAGGGAGAACACCGGGGAGCTGTTTTTT. The V gene is TRBV7-2, the J gene TRBJ2-2, with a possible D match to TRBD1 (6 bases). Looked up from germline, CDR1 is SGHTA and CDR2 is FQGNSA. The CDR3 totals 17 residues. Trimming stripped 4 bases from V and 1 base from J, with 16 bases between. The whole variable domain, remainder taken from reference TRBV7-2 and TRBJ2-2, is GAGVSQSPSNKVTEKGKDVELRCDPISGHTALYWYRQSLGQGLEFLIYFQGNSAPDKSGLPSDRFSAERTGGSVSTLTIQRTQQEDSAVYLCASSSLPHRENTGELFFGEGSRLTVL.

V usage is TRBV5-1 and J usage is TRBJ2-3, with 7 bases that match TRBD1. The CDR3 covers 15 residues. Trimming cost V 5 bases and J 0 bases; bases outside gene matches: 6. Germline values: CDR1 SGHRS, CDR2 YFSETQ. CDR3 in amino acids: CASRKGTASTDTQYF. CDR3 nucleotides: TGCGCCAGCAGAAAGGGGACAGCTAGCACAGATACGCAGTATTTT.

There are many counts of this clonotype. V and J are TRBV30 and TRBJ1-1; unclear D gene. V gave up 5 bases and J gave up 3 bases, with 7 bases separating them. CDR1 and CDR2 from the germline V gene are GTSNPN and SVGIG (reference sequence). The CDR3 is made up of 11 amino acids. CDR3 residues: CAWADYTEAFF. The DNA for the CDR3 is TGTGCCTGGGCAGACTACACTGAAGCTTTCTTT.

Notes on this clonotype: A read error may be the cause here, since a much bigger clone is one base away. The chain combines TRBV6-1 with TRBJ1-1; TRBD1 matches at 12 bases. This CDR3 has 17 residues. Trimming took 8 bases from V and 6 from J; bases not matched to a gene: 16. Germline V CDR1 and CDR2: MNHNS, SASEGT. The CDR3 here is CASAQPGGTGGVAEAFF. The DNA for the CDR3 is TGTGCCAGCGCCCAACCCGGGGGGACAGGGGGCGTCGCTGAAGCTTTCTTT.

Points on this clonotype: This may arise from a read error, as a much more abundant clone is one base away. J is TRBJ2-7 and V is TRBV27; 8 bases are a match to TRBD1. The germline CDR1 and CDR2 sequences are MNHEY and SMNVEV (reference sequence). This CDR3 is built from 14 residues. V trimming: 4 bases; J trimming: 5 bases; junction bases outside the gene matches: 7. Written as DNA, the CDR3 is TGTGCCAGCAGTTGGGGGACAGGTTCCCACGAGCAGTACTTC. Encoded protein: CASSWGTGSHEQYF.

This chain connects TRBV4-3 to TRBJ2-7; perhaps TRBD2 as D (5 bases). This CDR3 is built from 15 residues. Between the trimmed V and J ends, which lost 3 bases and 5 bases, there was a span of 17 bases. Germline-derived CDR1 and CDR2 are LGHNA and YSLEER. The CDR3: CASSQTLGGWDEQYF. The CDR3 bases are TGCGCCAGCAGCCAGACTCTAGGCGGGTGGGACGAGCAGTACTTC.

This chain links TRBV30 with TRBJ1-5; 11 positions agree with TRBD1. There are 16 residues in the CDR3. V lost 2 bases, J lost 4 bases, and 7 bases stayed unmatched. Germline values: CDR1 GTSNPN, CDR2 SVGIG (reference sequence). The CDR3 reads CAWSSTGTGGNQPQHF. The CDR3 DNA is TGTGCCTGGAGTTCAACCGGGACAGGGGGTAATCAGCCCCAGCATTTT.

As for this clonotype: With a much larger clone just one base away, this may be a read error. The V gene is TRBV7-2, the J gene TRBJ2-7; possibly TRBD2 for D (6 bases). CDR1 is SGHTA, CDR2 FQGNSA, per germline. The CDR3 spans 13 residues. CDR3 residues: CAGRPGSHYEQYF. For the CDR3, the DNA is TGTGCCGGCAGGCCCGGGAGCCACTACGAGCAGTACTTC.

This clonotype was detected many times. The V gene is TRBV28, the J gene TRBJ2-1; 10 bases align to TRBD2. CDR3 length: 14 amino acids. The V gene end was trimmed by 7 bases and the J gene end by 3 bases; junction bases not matched to a gene: 3. Germline V gene data show CDR1 as MDHEN and CDR2 as SYDVKM. CDR3 loop: CASTTSGIYNEQFF. The DNA for the CDR3 is TGTGCCAGCACCACTAGCGGGATCTACAATGAGCAGTTCTTC.

The genes are TRBV7-9 and TRBJ2-3, with 10 bases lining up with TRBD2. V was clipped by 5 bases and J by 0 bases; unmatched bases: 5. The CDR3 sequence is 16 residues long. The germline V gene has CDR1 SEHNR and CDR2 FQNEAQ (reference sequence). CDR3 sequence: CASSLVAGGSTDTQYF. The CDR3 DNA reads as TGTGCCAGCAGCCTAGTAGCGGGAGGAAGCACAGATACGCAGTATTTT.

This clonotype has only a few counts. The CDR3 DNA reads TGTGCCAGCTCGTACCTCGGAGGGCACAATGAGCAGTTCTTC. It encodes CASSYLGGHNEQFF. The chain combines TRBV18 with TRBJ2-1; the D gene is possibly TRBD2 (6 bases). CDR1 is KGHSH, CDR2 LQKENI, per germline. The CDR3 loop spans 14 amino acids. V lost 6 bases to trimming and J lost 5 bases, with 14 bases between them.

About this clonotype: One base away lies a much larger clone, so this may be a sequencing read error. The chain combines TRBV12-3 or TRBV12-4 with TRBJ1-1, with 7 positions matching TRBD1. The CDR3 is 16 amino acids. With V trimmed by 5 bases and J by 5 bases, 14 bases remained unmatched. The CDR3 nucleotides read TGTGCCAGCAGTGGGGGCGGGGGGCAGGGGGGGACTGAAGCTTTCTTT. Protein product: CASSGGGGQGGTEAFF.

A few counts support this clonotype. The V and J genes are TRBV6-1 and TRBJ1-2, with D maybe TRBD1 (5 bases). From germline, CDR1 is MNHNS and CDR2 SASEGT. Trimming pared 10 bases from V and 4 bases from J, leaving 16 bases between. The CDR3 runs to 13 residues. CDR3 protein: CATLAGTSYGYTF. DNA for the CDR3: TGTGCCACGCTAGCCGGGACCTCCTATGGCTACACCTTC.

This clonotype has ten or more counts. V is TRBV28 and J is TRBJ2-1; a weak D match, TRBD1 (6 bases). This CDR3 spans 15 amino acids. Trimming stripped 5 bases from V and 11 bases from J, with 22 bases between. CDR1 and CDR2 (germline): MDHEN, SYDVKM. CDR3 coding DNA: TGTGCCAGCAGTCACAGACAGGCAATGGAGAGGAAGCAGTTCTTC. Encoded protein: CASSHRQAMERKQFF.